The rows below give T cell receptor beta chains drawn from one sample of a study of Graves' ophthalmopathy and Graves' hyperthyroidism. Using its own MiXCR run on the multiplex PCR reads, TCRdb lists one record per CDR3 protein. Of 500,000 to 700,000 distinct CDR3 sequences in the sample, about 35% were seen once. Specimen: peripheral blood or thyroid tissue (not recorded which). These receptors were obtained from an adult man with Graves' hyperthyroidism. Both conserved end residues are trimmed from each CDR3. Rows give clone size only sometimes, using once, few, many, or a class for an expanded clone.

J gene | clone size | V gene | CDR3 protein
TRBJ1-1 | many | TRBV7-9 | ASSSGEGPSF
TRBJ1-1 | NA | TRBV2 | ASRVQGAF
TRBJ1-3 | NA | TRBV29-1 | SLEPSNTIY
TRBJ2-2 | many | TRBV7-8 | ASSLEAAANTGELF
TRBJ1-5 | many | TRBV6-2/TRBV6-3 | ASRMVDQPQH
TRBJ2-2 | NA | TRBV2 | ASSPLAGVTGELF
TRBJ2-7 | many | TRBV25-1 | ASSDRDPSSYEQY
TRBJ2-7 | few | TRBV28 | ASSLRPGQGAREQY
TRBJ2-5 | few | TRBV24-1 | ASSLIPPRVGFVQETQH
TRBJ2-3 | NA | TRBV24-1 | ATSDLLGESSTDTQY
TRBJ2-2 | many | TRBV7-9 | ASSLARIWNTGELF
TRBJ2-4 | NA | TRBV7-9 | ASSEGLAGVVAKNIQY
TRBJ2-5 | NA | TRBV29-1 | SVEAEGGQETQY
TRBJ1-1 | NA | TRBV20-1 | SADRGTGDTEAF
TRBJ2-1 | few | TRBV10-3 | AISEVSGISNEQF
TRBJ2-3 | few | TRBV18 | ASSRTSGGSTDTQY
TRBJ1-2 | many | TRBV7-8 | ASSGRDSASYGYT
TRBJ1-1 | few | TRBV4-1 | ASSQENFGGILNTEAF
TRBJ2-5 | many | TRBV20-1 | SADSQYQETQY
TRBJ1-4 | many | TRBV20-1 | SAREGGNEKLF
TRBJ2-1 | NA | TRBV19 | ASSAVERAYNEQF
TRBJ2-7 | few | TRBV10-2 | ASSESSWRLRKAY
NA | NA | TRBV9 | ASSAGQGKNIQY
TRBJ1-2 | few | TRBV9 | ASSQPGRPYGYT
TRBJ2-7 | NA | TRBV20-1 | SAQSRDTSSYEQY
TRBJ2-6 | few | TRBV5-1 | ASSSDTDLLGANVLT
TRBJ1-4 | once | TRBV2 | ASSEERTGGTNEKLF
NA | NA | TRBV6-5 | ATGLAGPYNEQF
TRBJ2-5 | NA | TRBV30 | AWSVLFRTEGETQY